The 4 T cell receptor beta chains below were found in one sample sequenced in a study of tumor-infiltrating lymphocytes in primary liver carcinoma. The authors made TCR beta cDNA from roughly 480 ng total RNA with a constant-region primer. Amplification in three nested multiplex PCR rounds with slightly modified ARM-PCR gave rise to TCR beta libraries. Primers for the first two PCR rounds were TRBV1-TRBV30 forward primers and a C-beta reverse primer (roughly 10 cycles per round). TCRdb itself ran the multiplex PCR reads through MiXCR, one entry per CDR3 protein. The sample has approximately 110,000 distinct CDR3 sequences; around 64% are singletons. Starting material for RNA and DNA co-extraction consisted of about 17-32 mg of unsorted bulk tissue. The specimen was liver tumor tissue from sampling region 3. Described subset: tumor region T3, left-lateral pole. These receptors were taken from a woman in her sixties or seventies with primary liver carcinoma and hepatitis B virus infection.

In DNA form, the CDR3 reads TGCAGTGCGCTGGGACTAGCGATCAATACGCAGTATTTT. Translation: CSALGLAINTQYF. The rearrangement links TRBV20-1 to TRBJ2-3; 10 bases match TRBD2. Germline assignment: CDR1 DFQATT and CDR2 SNEGSKA (reference sequence). CDR3 size: 13 residues. The V segment lost 6 bases and the J segment 7 bases; nucleotides outside the gene matches: 7.

The chain carries TRBV5-6 and TRBJ2-1; D may be TRBD2 (6 bases). This CDR3 has 16 amino acids. V shed 5 bases and J shed 0 bases, with 15 bases lying between them. The germline V gene encodes CDR1 SGHDT and CDR2 YYEEEE. CDR3 nucleotide sequence: TGTGCCAGCAGTGACCGAATCGGGAGCTCCTACAATGAGCAGTTCTTC. It translates to CASSDRIGSSYNEQFF.

On this clonotype itself: One junction end does not reproduce the germline sequence, and a read error may be involved. The genes are TRBV12-3 or TRBV12-4 and TRBJ1-6, with a tentative D call TRBD1 (5 bases). CDR3 length equals 14 residues. CDR3 bases: TGTGCTAGCACTCCCGGGGACCCTTATTCGCCCCTCCACTTT. This translates into CASTPGDPYSPLHF.

This clonotype was counted between two and nine times. Given the absence of the conserved phenylalanine or tryptophan at the CDR3 end, a read error is likely. The V and J genes are TRBV12-3 or TRBV12-4 and TRBJ2-7; 11 bases match TRBD2. Losses at the gene ends were 5 bases for V and 4 bases for J; bases not matched to a gene: 4. The CDR3 is made up of 14 amino acids. CDR3 bases: TGTGCCAGCAGTCTAACTAGCGGGAGTTACGAGCAGTACCTC. This translates into CASSLTSGSYEQYL.